Shown below are 26 T cell receptor beta chains from a single sample sequenced in a study of blood T cell repertoires in COVID-19 (dated by TCRdb to 2018 to 2021). The library was made by the immunoSEQ multiplex PCR assay. The immuneACCESS repertoire file appears here via TCRdb, limited to in-frame rearrangements. These files lack a portion of the clones; in checked studies, under half of the deficit traces to unresolved V genes, and the cause of the others is not known. The sample table holds some 200,000 clones, of which approximately 75% were seen once. The ten largest clones take up nearly 9.5% of the sample. Input material: PBMCs or T cells enriched from blood (not recorded which). The receptors were gathered from a middle-aged man who had recovered from COVID-19.

The V call is TRBV7-3, the J call TRBJ2-1, with TRBD1 as a possible D gene (7 bases). Trimming shortened V by 5 bases and J by 5 bases, and 13 bases separated the two germline ends. Germline assignment: CDR1 SGHTA and CDR2 FQGTGA. This CDR3 has 14 amino acids. The CDR3 region has the DNA TGTGCCAGCAGCCTCCAGGGGGGTAACAATGAGCAGTTCTTC. Its translation: CASSLQGGNNEQFF.

The chain has TRBV5-4 and TRBJ2-2; 8 nucleotides match TRBD1. The CDR3 totals 15 residues. Germline values: CDR1 SGHNT, CDR2 YYREEE (reference sequence). V shed 1 base, J shed 4 bases, and the junction held 3 bases outside the gene matches. CDR3 DNA: TGTGCCAGCAGCTTGACAGGGGGTGCCACCGGGGAGCTGTTTTTT. Its translation: CASSLTGGATGELFF.

This chain links TRBV2 with TRBJ2-1, with D perhaps TRBD1 (5 bases). The CDR3 totals 16 residues. Germline assignment: CDR1 SNHLY and CDR2 FYNNEI. Trimming took off 2 bases at V and 6 bases at J, with 17 bases between the two ends. CDR3 amino acids: CASSEHVGAVSNEQFF. The CDR3, as DNA: TGTGCCAGCAGTGAACATGTAGGGGCTGTGTCCAATGAGCAGTTCTTC.

This chain joins TRBV18 and TRBJ1-5, with 8 bases aligning to TRBD1. CDR3 length equals 17 residues. The V and J ends lost 2 bases and 3 bases, in that order; junction bases with no gene match: 9. In germline, CDR1 is KGHSH, CDR2 LQKENI. In DNA form, the CDR3 reads TGTGCCAGCTCACCAGGAAAAACAGGGGGAATCAATCAGCCCCAGCATTTT. Protein: CASSPGKTGGINQPQHF.

V gene TRBV24-1 combines with J gene TRBJ1-2; D is undetermined. V gave up 0 bases and J gave up 8 bases, with 6 bases separating them. The CDR3 consists of 12 residues. CDR1 and CDR2 (germline): KGHDR, SFDVKD. The CDR3: CATSDLGGGYTF. In nucleotides, the CDR3 is TGTGCCACCAGTGATTTGGGTGGCGGCTACACCTTC.

The sample holds one count of this clone. V is TRBV6-5 and J is TRBJ1-5; TRBD1 might be the D (5 bases). Germline lookup yields CDR1 MNHEY and CDR2 SVGAGI. The CDR3 has 13 amino acids. V lost 4 bases and J 5 bases, leaving 9 bases between the germline ends. The CDR3 here is CASSFRQYQPQHF. CDR3 DNA: TGTGCCAGCAGTTTCCGACAGTATCAGCCCCAGCATTTT.

The CDR3 protein is CASSLETVNTEAFF. The CDR3 nucleotides read TGTGCCAGCAGCTTGGAGACAGTGAACACTGAAGCTTTCTTT. This sequence joins TRBV5-4 and TRBJ1-1, with TRBD1 as a possible D gene (5 bases). Per germline, CDR1 SGHNT and CDR2 YYREEE (reference sequence). The ends were cut back, 0 bases at V and 0 bases at J, with 6 bases in the middle. This CDR3 has 14 residues.

Worth noting for this clone: The same CDR3 can be traced to other DNA sequences in this sample. The rearrangement joins TRBV6-5 to TRBJ1-3, with D uncertain. This CDR3 region has 14 residues. V gave up 7 bases and J gave up 1 base, with 11 bases separating them. The V gene's germline CDR1 is MNHEY and CDR2 SVGAGI. CDR3 nucleotides: TGTGCCAGCAACCCCGGAGGGTCTGGAAACACCATATATTTT. This codes for CASNPGGSGNTIYF.

A few counts support this clone. The chain joins TRBV29-1 to TRBJ1-1; maybe TRBD1 (5 bases). Germline V gene sequence: CDR1 SQVTM, CDR2 ANQGSEA. Between the trimmed V and J ends, which lost 6 bases and 3 bases, there was a span of 14 bases. This CDR3 has 13 amino acids. The CDR3 nucleotides are TGCAGCGTCATACTTGGGGGGGACACTGAAGCTTTCTTT. Amino acids: CSVILGGDTEAFF.

The table lists this clone with a few counts. The chain combines TRBV6-5 with TRBJ1-5; D unclear. The germline V and J ends were trimmed by 0 bases and 3 bases, with 9 bases remaining between them. CDR1 and CDR2 from the germline V gene are MNHEY and SVGAGI. This CDR3 has 15 residues. CDR3 residues: CASSYSERANQPQHF. In DNA, the CDR3 is TGTGCCAGCAGTTACTCGGAGAGGGCCAATCAGCCCCAGCATTTT.

This clone was counted once. V gene TRBV5-4 combines with J gene TRBJ2-7, with 14 bases lining up with TRBD2. This CDR3 is built from 15 residues. V shed 4 bases and J 4 bases; nucleotides not matched to a gene: 4. The germline CDR1 and CDR2 sequences are SGHNT and YYREEE (reference sequence). The CDR3 region is CASSQGTSGGYEQYF. CDR3 nucleotide sequence: TGTGCCAGCAGCCAAGGGACTAGCGGGGGTTACGAGCAGTACTTC.

The chain employs TRBV9 and TRBJ2-1; TRBD1 is a possible D gene (6 bases). V lost 0 bases, J lost 6 bases, and 7 bases lay in between. The germline V gene has CDR1 SGDLS and CDR2 YYNGEE. This CDR3 is 13 amino acids long. The CDR3 sequence is CASSVEGGNEQFF. The CDR3 DNA sequence: TGTGCCAGCAGCGTAGAAGGGGGCAATGAGCAGTTCTTC.

The chain uses TRBV7-9 and TRBJ2-7; TRBD1 matches at 7 bases. Looked up from germline, CDR1 is SEHNR and CDR2 is FQNEAQ (reference sequence). This CDR3 is 12 amino acids long. V dropped 2 bases and J dropped 6; count of bases not matched to a gene: 1. CDR3 sequence reads: CASSLRGPEQYF. Here the CDR3 DNA reads TGTGCCAGCAGCTTAAGGGGGCCCGAGCAGTACTTC.

The chain is built from TRBV5-1 and TRBJ2-1, with 9 bases fitting TRBD1. CDR3 length: 14 amino acids. The V and J ends lost 7 bases and 8 bases, in that order; junction bases with no gene match: 10. Germline V gene sequence: CDR1 SGHRS, CDR2 YFSETQ. CDR3 protein: CASLPGQGIDEQFF. DNA for the CDR3: TGCGCCAGCCTGCCGGGACAGGGTATCGATGAGCAGTTCTTC.

The rearrangement uses TRBV18 and TRBJ1-1; TRBD1 matches 7 bases. The CDR3 is made up of 15 amino acids. Looked up from germline, CDR1 is KGHSH and CDR2 is LQKENI. J lost 4 bases, V lost 0 bases, and 5 bases had no gene match. The CDR3 sequence is CASSPPQGGGTEAFF. The DNA of the CDR3 is TGTGCCAGCTCACCACCGCAGGGGGGAGGCACTGAAGCTTTCTTT.

CDR3 bases: TGTGCCAGCAAACCATCAGGGGCCGAGCATCAGCCCCAGCATTTT. Translation gives CASKPSGAEHQPQHF. V usage is TRBV6-5 and J usage is TRBJ1-5; weak D call: TRBD1 (6 bases). The CDR3 contains 15 residues. The V and J ends lost 7 bases and 5 bases respectively, with 18 bases between them. Germline CDR1 is MNHEY and CDR2 is SVGAGI.

The chain employs TRBV28 and TRBJ1-2; possible D gene TRBD1, 5 bases. Between the trimmed V and J ends, which lost 2 bases and 4 bases, there was a span of 8 bases. Germline CDR1 is MDHEN and CDR2 is SYDVKM. This CDR3 is 13 amino acids long. CDR3 in amino acids: CASSLDRTYGYTF. Here the CDR3 DNA reads TGTGCCAGCAGTTTAGACAGAACCTATGGCTACACCTTC.

The chain carries TRBV4-1 and TRBJ2-1, with a weak D call TRBD2 (5 bases). This CDR3 comprises 14 residues. Germline V gene sequence: CDR1 MGHRA, CDR2 YSYEKL. Trimming took 3 bases from V and 6 from J, leaving 12 bases between them. The CDR3 region has the DNA TGCGCCAGCAGCCAGCCGGGAAATTTCAATGAGCAGTTCTTC. Translated, it gives CASSQPGNFNEQFF.

This clone has only one observation. The chain recombines TRBV12-3 or TRBV12-4 with TRBJ2-7, with D unresolved. The CDR3 runs 13 residues. Trimming took 5 bases from V and 4 from J, leaving 12 bases between them. CDR3 sequence reads: CASSGGSRYEQYF. The CDR3 DNA sequence: TGTGCCAGCAGTGGTGGCTCGAGGTACGAGCAGTACTTC.

V and J are TRBV29-1 and TRBJ2-1; D not resolved. Germline CDR1 and CDR2: SQVTM and ANQGSEA. The CDR3 runs 13 residues. The V end lost 6 bases, the J end lost 6 bases, and 15 bases lay between the germline ends. CDR3 nucleotides: TGCAGCGTCGAGGCCCCGCGGAGCAATGAGCAGTTCTTC. As protein: CSVEAPRSNEQFF.

This clone was observed once. The gene calls are TRBV20-1 and TRBJ2-1, with 7 bases matching TRBD2. This CDR3 has 11 residues. V trimming: 4 bases; J trimming: 9 bases; junction bases outside the gene matches: 3. Germline V gives CDR1 DFQATT, CDR2 SNEGSKA (reference sequence). In DNA, the CDR3 is TGCAGTGCTACTCCGGGGGGTGAGCAGTTCTTC. It encodes CSATPGGEQFF.

V and J are TRBV9 and TRBJ1-6; D perhaps matches TRBD1 (5 bases). CDR1 is SGDLS and CDR2 is YYNGEE in the germline V gene. The V end was cut by 4 bases, the J end by 7 bases, with 15 bases between. The CDR3 covers 15 residues. The CDR3: CASSPREGRNSPLHF. The DNA of the CDR3 is TGTGCCAGCAGCCCAAGGGAGGGACGCAATTCACCCCTCCACTTT.

V and J are TRBV7-2 and TRBJ1-2; the match to TRBD1 covers 9 bases. From germline, CDR1 is SGHTA and CDR2 FQGNSA. Trimming cost V 0 bases and J 8 bases; bases outside gene matches: 10. The CDR3 extends over 16 amino acids. The CDR3 region has the DNA TGTGCCAGCAGCTTAGCTATTACAGGGGGCGCCTGGGGCTACACCTTC. Translating gives CASSLAITGGAWGYTF.

The rearrangement joins TRBV3-1 (or the pseudogene TRBV3-2) to TRBJ1-2, with TRBD1 identical over 9 bases. The CDR3 totals 15 residues. CDR1 and CDR2 from the germline V gene are LGHDT and YNNKEL (reference sequence). After removal of 6 bases from V and 6 bases from J, the junction contained 11 bases not matched to a gene. CDR3 DNA sequence: TGTGCCAGCAGACCACTGGACAGGGGCCTAGATGGCTACACCTTC. This translates into CASRPLDRGLDGYTF.

This clone was seen just once. The gene calls are TRBV9 and TRBJ2-1, with D possibly TRBD1 on 5 matching bases. Per germline, CDR1 SGDLS and CDR2 YYNGEE. The length of the CDR3 is 14 residues. V lost 3 bases and J lost 6, with 13 bases in between. CDR3 amino acids: CASSAVGQGNEQFF. In nucleotides, the CDR3 is TGTGCCAGCAGCGCCGTAGGTCAGGGCAATGAGCAGTTCTTC. Based on the CDR3 plus reference TRBV9 and TRBJ2-1, the full variable domain is DSGVTQTPKHLITATGQRVTLRCSPRSGDLSVYWYQQSLDQGLQFLIQYYNGEERAKGNILERFSAQQFPDLHSELNLSSLELGDSALYFCASSAVGQGNEQFFGPGTRLTVL.

The chain links TRBV28 to TRBJ1-5; D unresolved. This CDR3 is built from 12 residues. V lost 7 bases to trimming and J lost 6 bases, with 10 bases between them. Per the germline V gene, CDR1 is MDHEN and CDR2 is SYDVKM. The CDR3: CASMTSGQPQHF. As DNA, the CDR3 is TGTGCCAGCATGACATCAGGTCAGCCCCAGCATTTT.